The sequence of this T cell receptor (beta chain) was determined in a study of T-cell reconstitution after alpha-beta-depleted transplantation in children. J gave up 6 bases and V 2 bases, and 3 bases lay outside the gene matches. Germline CDR1 reads MDHEN; CDR2 reads SYDVKM. There are 13 residues in the CDR3. Unique molecular identifiers featured in how the TCRbeta library was prepared. TCRdb recomputed calls from the PCR reads with MiXCR, one row per CDR3 protein. Of around 400,000 distinct CDR3 sequences listed, around 21% were seen once; the top ten hold about 3.8%. The receptor's source is a human donor who donated a stem cell graft to a child with acute myeloid leukemia. The source was PBMCs from the stem cell graft donor, collected from the stem cell graft. The J gene is TRBJ1-2, the V gene TRBV28; TRBD1 aligns across 7 bases. The CDR3 sequence: CASSLRGGNGYTF. CDR3 bases: TGTGCCAGCAGTTTAAGAGGGGGCAATGGCTACACCTTC.